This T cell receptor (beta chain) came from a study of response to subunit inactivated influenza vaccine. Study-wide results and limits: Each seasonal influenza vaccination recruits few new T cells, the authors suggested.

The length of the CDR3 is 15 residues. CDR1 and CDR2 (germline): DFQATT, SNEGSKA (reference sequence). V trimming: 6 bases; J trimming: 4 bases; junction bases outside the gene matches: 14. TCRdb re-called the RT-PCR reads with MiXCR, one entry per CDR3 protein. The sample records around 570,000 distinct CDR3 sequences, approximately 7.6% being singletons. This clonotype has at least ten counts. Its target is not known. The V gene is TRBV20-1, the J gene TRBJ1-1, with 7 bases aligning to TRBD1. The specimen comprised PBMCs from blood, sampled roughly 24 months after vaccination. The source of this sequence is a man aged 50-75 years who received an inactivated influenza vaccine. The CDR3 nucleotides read TGCAGTGCCGACGGGACAGCTCGGGCGTCCACTGAAGCTTTCTTT. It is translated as CSADGTARASTEAFF.